These T cell receptor beta chains were read from a single sample in a study of blood T cell repertoires in COVID-19. TCRdb's copy holds only in-frame clones and misses some; the assay was immunoSEQ multiplex PCR. This table has hundreds of thousands of clones, around 87% appearing once. Sequencing was performed on peripheral blood. These receptors came from a woman between 55 and 75 years old with COVID-19, enrolled during active disease. CDR3s include the opening cysteine and the closing phenylalanine or tryptophan. The D gene is left open where the match is weak. Clone size is not always given. Where it is, it says once, few, many or a class for expanded clones.

v_call	j_call	d_call	clone_size	cdr3_aa	cdr3_nt
TRBV9	TRBJ2-1	TRBD2	-	CASSVGLAGYNEQFF	TGTGCCAGCAGCGTGGGACTAGCGGGCTACAATGAGCAGTTCTTC
TRBV6-1	TRBJ1-2	-	-	CASKGQGGDYGYTF	TGTGCCAGTAAGGGCCAAGGGGGGGACTATGGCTACACCTTC
TRBV11-2	TRBJ2-5	TRBD2	-	CASSSGLAGGMTQYF	TGTGCCAGCAGTTCCGGACTAGCGGGGGGTATGACCCAGTACTTC
TRBV6-6	TRBJ1-6	TRBD1	-	CASSYPDRDSPLHF	TGTGCCAGCAGTTACCCGGACAGGGATTCACCCCTCCACTTT
TRBV2	TRBJ1-6	-	-	CASRSRGGNSPLHF	TGTGCCAGCCGCTCGAGAGGGGGTAATTCACCCCTCCACTTT
TRBV19	TRBJ2-1	-	-	CASSLARYNEQFF	TGTGCCAGTAGTCTCGCTAGGTACAATGAGCAGTTCTTC
TRBV24-1	TRBJ1-2	-	-	CATSDPYGYTF	TGTGCCACCAGTGATCCGTATGGCTACACCTTC
TRBV5-1	TRBJ1-6	TRBD1	-	CASSFGQGGHNSPLHF	TGCGCCAGCAGCTTTGGACAGGGGGGACATAATTCACCCCTCCACTTT
TRBV9	TRBJ1-3	TRBD1	-	CASSGTGSLGNTIYF	TGTGCCAGCAGCGGGACAGGGTCCCTAGGAAACACCATATATTTT
TRBV7-9	TRBJ1-3	-	-	CASNFGGAGNTIYF	TGTGCCAGCAATTTCGGGGGGGCTGGAAACACCATATATTTT
TRBV19	TRBJ2-1	-	few	CASSLGSLAAGNEQFF	TGTGCCAGTAGCCTCGGGTCCCTAGCAGCAGGCAATGAGCAGTTCTTC
TRBV6-1	TRBJ1-5	TRBD1	-	CASSERGQLYSNQPQHF	TGTGCCAGCAGTGAACGGGGACAGCTTTATAGCAATCAGCCCCAGCATTTT
TRBV7-3	TRBJ1-1	-	once	CASSSQGRDTEAFF	TGTGCCAGCAGCTCTCAGGGAAGGGATACTGAAGCTTTCTTT
TRBV10-3	TRBJ1-5	TRBD1	-	CAISESDRGNQPQHF	TGTGCCATCAGTGAGTCCGACAGGGGCAATCAGCCCCAGCATTTT
TRBV2	TRBJ1-5	-	-	CASSDLQGQPQHF	TGTGCCAGCAGTGACCTACAGGGACAGCCCCAGCATTTT
TRBV6-6	TRBJ2-4	-	-	CASSPGRGNIQYF	TGTGCCAGCAGTCCCGGACGGGGAAACATTCAGTACTTC
TRBV25-1	TRBJ2-3	-	-	CASSRGSADTQYF	TGTGCCAGCTCCCGGGGAAGTGCAGATACGCAGTATTTT
TRBV5-1	TRBJ1-3	TRBD1	-	CASSPGTGGRRNTIYF	TGCGCCAGCAGCCCGGGGACAGGGGGGAGGAGAAACACCATATATTTT
TRBV4-2	TRBJ1-2	-	few	CASSQVNEAYGYTF	TGTGCCAGCAGCCAAGTCAACGAAGCCTATGGCTACACCTTC
TRBV5-1	TRBJ1-1	-	-	CASSLAVRKNTEAFF	TGCGCCAGCAGCTTGGCCGTCAGGAAGAACACTGAAGCTTTCTTT
TRBV11-2	TRBJ1-1	-	-	CASSRPSIEAFF	TGTGCCAGCAGCCGTCCGAGTATTGAAGCTTTCTTT
TRBV19	TRBJ1-5	-	-	CASTSGLGSPSNQPQHF	TGTGCCAGTACCTCGGGGTTGGGGTCTCCTAGCAATCAGCCCCAGCATTTT
TRBV7-3	TRBJ2-3	-	-	CASSQFTDTQYF	TGTGCCAGCAGTCAGTTCACAGATACGCAGTATTTT
TRBV6-6	TRBJ1-5	TRBD1	-	CASSLDRGITQPQHF	TGTGCCAGCAGTCTCGACAGGGGGATTACTCAGCCCCAGCATTTT
TRBV6-5	TRBJ1-1	-	-	CASSYSQVGNTEAFF	TGTGCCAGCAGTTACTCACAGGTGGGGAACACTGAAGCTTTCTTT
TRBV12-3/TRBV12-4	TRBJ2-7	-	-	CASRRGPYEQYF	TGTGCCAGCAGGAGAGGGCCCTACGAGCAGTACTTC
TRBV15	TRBJ1-1	-	-	CATSRDTGFQAEAFF	TGTGCCACCAGCAGAGATACAGGTTTTCAGGCTGAAGCTTTCTTT
TRBV14	TRBJ2-3	TRBD1	-	CASSRYSQGWGDTQYF	TGTGCCAGCAGCCGATACTCACAGGGGTGGGGAGATACGCAGTATTTT
TRBV15	TRBJ1-1	-	-	CATSRKRDTEAFF	TGTGCCACCAGCAGAAAGAGGGACACTGAAGCTTTCTTT
TRBV4-2	TRBJ1-6	TRBD1	-	CASSQTPDRVDNSPLHF	TGTGCCAGCAGCCAAACCCCGGACAGGGTGGATAATTCACCCCTCCACTTT
TRBV27	TRBJ1-4	-	once	CASSRGGGVVNEKLFF	TGTGCCAGCAGTCGAGGCGGGGGGGTCGTTAATGAAAAACTGTTTTTT
TRBV9	TRBJ2-1	TRBD2	-	CASSVATSGGPSSYNEQFF	TGTGCCAGCAGCGTCGCGACTAGCGGGGGGCCTAGCTCCTACAATGAGCAGTTCTTC
TRBV29-1	TRBJ2-7	TRBD1	-	CSVAFYRGYEQYF	TGCAGCGTAGCCTTCTACAGGGGCTACGAGCAGTACTTC
TRBV6-5	TRBJ1-2	-	once	CASSKYPTGYGYTF	TGTGCCAGCAGCAAATACCCCACGGGATATGGCTACACCTTC
TRBV12-5	TRBJ1-3	-	-	CASGLGSRSGNTIYF	TGTGCTAGTGGTTTGGGTAGCCGCTCTGGAAACACCATATATTTT
TRBV18	TRBJ1-5	-	many	CASSLNRVGQPQHF	TGTGCCAGCTCACTCAACAGGGTTGGCCAGCCCCAGCATTTT
TRBV4-2	TRBJ2-3	-	-	CASSPRLGVFSDTQYF	TGTGCCAGCAGCCCCCGACTAGGTGTCTTCTCAGATACGCAGTATTTT
TRBV7-2	TRBJ1-3	-	-	CASSFYTGAGNTIYF	TGTGCCAGCAGCTTCTACACGGGGGCTGGAAACACCATATATTTT
TRBV6-5	TRBJ2-7	-	-	CASSFPGSGWTYEQYF	TGTGCCAGCAGTTTCCCGGGGAGCGGGTGGACCTACGAGCAGTACTTC
TRBV18	TRBJ2-7	TRBD2	once	CASSPASGSSYEQYF	TGTGCCAGCTCACCCGCTAGCGGGTCCTCCTACGAGCAGTACTTC
TRBV7-3	TRBJ1-6	TRBD1	-	CASSLRGTGNSPLHF	TGTGCCAGCAGCTTAAGAGGGACAGGGAATTCACCCCTCCACTTT
TRBV2	TRBJ1-1	-	-	CARVVAVNKITEAFF	TGTGCCAGGGTAGTCGCGGTGAACAAAATCACTGAAGCTTTCTTT
TRBV5-1	TRBJ1-6	TRBD1	-	CASSQGQGGSPLHF	TGCGCCAGCAGCCAAGGACAGGGCGGTTCACCCCTCCACTTT
TRBV18	TRBJ1-6	TRBD1	-	CASSPGTANSPLHF	TGTGCCAGCTCACCTGGGACAGCTAATTCACCCCTCCACTTT
TRBV6-5	TRBJ1-2	TRBD1	-	CASSLSQGAWGYTF	TGTGCCAGCAGTTTATCTCAGGGGGCCTGGGGCTACACCTTC
TRBV6-1	TRBJ1-1	-	-	CASSDRTEAFF	TGTGCCAGCAGTGACCGTACTGAAGCTTTCTTT
TRBV18	TRBJ2-7	TRBD1	-	CASSSRTGFYEQYF	TGTGCCAGCTCATCCAGGACAGGGTTCTACGAGCAGTACTTC
TRBV29-1	TRBJ1-2	-	-	CSVAYSHGYTF	TGCAGCGTTGCTTACAGCCATGGCTACACCTTC
TRBV11-2	TRBJ2-7	TRBD2	-	CASSSRNQGGEYEQYF	TGTGCCAGCAGCTCAAGAAATCAGGGAGGGGAATACGAGCAGTACTTC
TRBV18	TRBJ2-1	TRBD2	-	CASSPSGGDRSEQFF	TGTGCCAGCTCCCCTAGCGGGGGGGATCGTAGTGAGCAGTTCTTC
TRBV29-1	TRBJ1-1	-	-	CSVSQGMNTEAFF	TGCAGCGTTTCTCAGGGGATGAACACTGAAGCTTTCTTT